These 29 T cell receptor beta chains came from one sample sequenced in a study of cytomegalovirus exposure and HLA in healthy donors. Both 60 Vbeta primers and 13 Jbeta primers went into the PCR. Assay used: immunoSEQ multiplex PCR; TCRdb lists only in-frame clones, some missing. Here the sample spans 90,000 to 100,000 clones, 9.4% being singletons. The sequenced sample consisted of PBMCs. The receptors here all came from a man aged 45-65 years in good health and CMV-seropositive.

V and J are TRBV6-5 and TRBJ2-3; the D gene is possibly TRBD1 (5 bases). The germline V and J ends were trimmed by 8 bases and 0 bases, with 12 bases remaining between them. CDR1 is MNHEY and CDR2 is SVGAGI in the germline V gene. The length of the CDR3 is 14 residues. The DNA for the CDR3 is TGTGCCAGCGGACACCCCCTCAGCACAGATACGCAGTATTTT. The encoded protein is CASGHPLSTDTQYF.

The chain links TRBV2 to TRBJ1-5, with 7 bases identical to TRBD1. The CDR3 runs 13 residues. V lost 5 bases to trimming and J lost 6 bases; unmatched junction nucleotides: 4. CDR1 and CDR2 (germline): SNHLY, FYNNEI. Here the CDR3 DNA reads TGTGCCAGCAGTTTGACAGGGCTTCAGCCCCAGCATTTT. It specifies CASSLTGLQPQHF.

This chain joins TRBV15 and TRBJ2-2, with 10 positions matching TRBD2. CDR3 length: 17 residues. Germline V lookup: CDR1 LNHNV, CDR2 YYDKDF (reference sequence). The trim removed 5 bases at V and 3 bases at J, leaving 9 bases unmatched. CDR3 in amino acids: CATSPEGTSVYTGELFF. The CDR3 nucleotides are TGTGCCACCAGCCCAGAGGGGACTAGCGTCTACACCGGGGAGCTGTTTTTT.

This clone was seen more than once but under ten times. The chain carries TRBV30 and TRBJ2-7; 13 bases fit TRBD2. CDR3 length: 17 amino acids. The trim removed 0 bases at V and 5 bases at J, leaving 10 bases unmatched. The germline V gene has CDR1 GTSNPN and CDR2 SVGIG (reference sequence). CDR3 loop: CAWSVGTSGALFHEQYF. The CDR3 DNA reads TGTGCCTGGAGTGTCGGGACTAGCGGGGCTCTGTTCCACGAGCAGTACTTC.

This clone was observed a handful of times. The chain links TRBV5-1 to TRBJ2-1; D not resolved. The CDR3 totals 14 residues. Germline V gene lookup returns CDR1 SGHRS and CDR2 YFSETQ. Trimming shortened V by 0 bases and J by 0 bases, and 4 bases separated the two germline ends. As DNA, the CDR3 is TGCGCCAGCAGCTTGGGGGCCTCCTACAATGAGCAGTTCTTC. Protein: CASSLGASYNEQFF. The variable domain in full, completed from reference TRBV5-1 and TRBJ2-1, reads KAGVTQTPRYLIKTRGQQVTLSCSPISGHRSVSWYQQTPGQGLQFLFEYFSETQRNKGNFPGRFSGRQFSNSRSEMNVSTLELGDSALYLCASSLGASYNEQFFGPGTRLTVL.

This chain connects TRBV28 to TRBJ1-3; a weak D match, TRBD1 (6 bases). The CDR3 runs to 17 residues. Germline loops: CDR1 MDHEN, CDR2 SYDVKM. V lost 5 bases and J lost 0, with 17 bases in between. CDR3 amino acids: CASSLPLGQISGNTIYF. CDR3 coding DNA: TGTGCCAGCAGTCTACCCCTTGGACAGATCTCTGGAAACACCATATATTTT. The variable domain in full, completed from reference TRBV28 and TRBJ1-3, reads DVKVTQSSRYLVKRTGEKVFLECVQDMDHENMFWYRQDPGLGLRLIYFSYDVKMKEKGDIPEGYSVSREKKERFSLILESASTNQTSMYLCASSLPLGQISGNTIYFGEGSWLTVV.

CDR3 DNA: TGTGCCAGTAGTATGAACAGGGCCAATAATGAAAAACTGTTTTTT. It encodes CASSMNRANNEKLFF. The chain has TRBV19 and TRBJ1-4; possibly TRBD1 for D (6 bases). In germline, CDR1 is LNHDA, CDR2 SQIVND (reference sequence). The CDR3 loop spans 15 amino acids. The V end lost 3 bases, the J end lost 4 bases, and 12 bases lay between the germline ends.

The chain combines TRBV28 with TRBJ2-7; D remains ambiguous. With 4 bases removed from V and 2 bases from J, the gap between germline ends came to 3 bases. CDR1 and CDR2 from the germline V gene are MDHEN and SYDVKM. The CDR3 totals 11 residues. CDR3 amino acids: CASSSTYEQYF. In DNA form, the CDR3 reads TGTGCCAGCAGTTCAACCTACGAGCAGTACTTC.

The V and J genes are TRBV4-3 and TRBJ2-7; 10 bases align to TRBD1. CDR1 is LGHNA and CDR2 is YSLEER in the germline V gene. CDR3 length: 15 amino acids. With V trimmed by 0 bases and J by 6 bases, 5 bases remained unmatched. In nucleotides, the CDR3 is TGCGCCAGCAGCCAAGATTGGACAGGGGGGCGCGAGCAGTACTTC. It codes for CASSQDWTGGREQYF.

V and J are TRBV5-5 and TRBJ1-2; the match to TRBD1 covers 12 bases. This CDR3 has 17 amino acids. Germline trimming cut 0 bases from V and 2 bases from J; bases unmatched to any gene: 5. Germline V gives CDR1 SGHKS, CDR2 YYEKEE (reference sequence). CDR3 region: CASSLAAGTGGNYGYTF. CDR3 nucleotide sequence: TGTGCCAGCAGCTTGGCCGCAGGGACAGGGGGCAACTATGGCTACACCTTC.

This clone was counted a few times. The chain carries TRBV2 and TRBJ1-5; 9 bases line up with TRBD1. This CDR3 contains 15 residues. The germline V gene has CDR1 SNHLY and CDR2 FYNNEI. J lost 0 bases, V lost 8 bases, and 5 bases had no gene match. CDR3 DNA: TGTGCCAGCGGCCGGGACAGGGATAGCAATCAGCCCCAGCATTTT. Its protein is CASGRDRDSNQPQHF.

This clone has a handful of counts. The chain is built from TRBV27 and TRBJ1-3; possible D gene TRBD1, 6 bases. The germline V and J ends were trimmed by 3 bases and 7 bases, with 19 bases remaining between them. This CDR3 is 16 amino acids long. CDR1 is MNHEY and CDR2 is SMNVEV in the germline V gene (reference sequence). The CDR3 sequence is CASSFSWPGVMNTIYF. The CDR3 bases are TGTGCCAGCAGTTTTTCGTGGCCAGGGGTTATGAACACCATATATTTT.

This clone was recorded at least ten times. This chain connects TRBV27 to TRBJ2-7, with 13 bases aligning to TRBD2. V dropped 4 bases and J dropped 7; count of bases not matched to a gene: 4. CDR3 length: 14 amino acids. From germline, CDR1 is MNHEY and CDR2 SMNVEV (reference sequence). CDR3 sequence: CASSSLAGGLEQYF. DNA for the CDR3: TGTGCCAGCAGTTCACTAGCGGGAGGGCTTGAGCAGTACTTC.

V is TRBV5-1 and J is TRBJ2-1; tentative D call: TRBD1 (8 bases). This CDR3 is 16 amino acids long. Trimming shortened V by 5 bases and J by 1 base, and 16 bases separated the two germline ends. Per germline, CDR1 SGHRS and CDR2 YFSETQ. Written as DNA, the CDR3 is TGCGCCAGCAGTGGAGACAGGGGAGGGTCCTACAATGAGCAGTTCTTC. This codes for CASSGDRGGSYNEQFF.

The V and J genes are TRBV18 and TRBJ1-2; D call uncertain. Per germline, CDR1 KGHSH and CDR2 LQKENI. Trimming took off 6 bases at V and 3 bases at J, with 14 bases between the two ends. This CDR3 is built from 14 residues. Here the CDR3 reads CASSPPGVDYGYTF. The CDR3 coding sequence is TGTGCCAGCTCCCCCCCGGGAGTGGACTATGGCTACACCTTC. Based on the CDR3 plus reference TRBV18 and TRBJ1-2, the full variable domain is NAGVMQNPRHLVRRRGQEARLRCSPMKGHSHVYWYRQLPEEGLKFMVYLQKENIIDESGMPKERFSAEFPKEGPSILRIQQVVRGDSAAYFCASSPPGVDYGYTFGSGTRLTVV.

This clone was observed a single time. The genes are TRBV2 and TRBJ2-7; TRBD1 matches at 7 bases. V lost 6 bases, J lost 9 bases, and 14 bases stayed unmatched. This CDR3 is built from 14 residues. The V gene's germline CDR1 is SNHLY and CDR2 FYNNEI. In DNA, the CDR3 is TGTGCCAGCAGCATGGGGCAGGGGGATGTAGGGCAGTACTTC. Amino acid sequence: CASSMGQGDVGQYF. Full variable domain (remainder filled in from reference TRBV2 and TRBJ2-7): EPEVTQTPSHQVTQMGQEVILRCVPISNHLYFYWYRQILGQKVEFLVSFYNNEISEKSEIFDDQFSVERPDGSNFTLKIRSTKLEDSAMYFCASSMGQGDVGQYFGPGTRLTVT.

The rearrangement joins TRBV30 to TRBJ2-5, with 7 bases identical to TRBD2. The germline V gene encodes CDR1 GTSNPN and CDR2 SVGIG (reference sequence). J was trimmed by 6 bases and V by 4 bases; bases with no gene match: 17. The CDR3 spans 16 residues. The CDR3 DNA sequence: TGTGCCTGGAAGGGGTTTGGAACGTCGGGAGGAAAGACCCAGTACTTC. Protein: CAWKGFGTSGGKTQYF.

CDR3 in amino acids: CASSQDPGGNSPLHF. In DNA form, the CDR3 reads TGTGCCAGCAGCCAAGATCCAGGAGGGAATTCACCCCTCCACTTT. The chain is built from TRBV4-2 and TRBJ1-6; no firm D call. Germline loops: CDR1 LGHNA, CDR2 YNFKEQ. Trimming shortened V by 0 bases and J by 7 bases, and 10 bases separated the two germline ends. The CDR3 runs 15 residues.

V and J are TRBV6-5 and TRBJ2-7; possibly TRBD1 for D (5 bases). CDR3 length equals 13 residues. The V end was cut by 8 bases, the J end by 4 bases, with 15 bases between. Germline V gene sequence: CDR1 MNHEY, CDR2 SVGAGI. The CDR3 loop is CASGHSVVYEQYF. The CDR3 DNA is TGTGCCAGCGGACATTCCGTGGTATACGAGCAGTACTTC.

The V call is TRBV4-2, the J call TRBJ2-7, with 9 bases that match TRBD2. V gave up 1 base and J gave up 3 bases; unmatched junction bases: 7. CDR3 length equals 16 residues. Germline V gives CDR1 LGHNA, CDR2 YNFKEQ. The CDR3 loop reads CASSQVSGTSFYEQYF. The CDR3 DNA follows: TGTGCCAGCAGCCAAGTTTCCGGGACTAGCTTCTACGAGCAGTACTTC.

This clone showed up just a few times. J is TRBJ2-7 and V is TRBV15; the D gene is possibly TRBD2 (5 bases). The germline CDR1 and CDR2 sequences are LNHNV and YYDKDF (reference sequence). CDR3 length: 14 amino acids. V lost 3 bases and J 0 bases, leaving 9 bases between the germline ends. The CDR3 DNA sequence: TGTGCCACCAGCAGGGACTTCCGCTCCTACGAGCAGTACTTC. This sequence encodes CATSRDFRSYEQYF.

The chain has TRBV28 and TRBJ2-3, with TRBD2 as a possible D gene (6 bases). Germline V gene sequence: CDR1 MDHEN, CDR2 SYDVKM. The CDR3 is 15 amino acids. V shed 2 bases and J shed 4 bases, with 13 bases lying between them. The CDR3 region is CASSLAGLQPDTQYF. For the CDR3, the DNA is TGTGCCAGCAGTTTAGCGGGACTGCAGCCAGATACGCAGTATTTT.

In this sample, this clone turned up a few times. This chain links TRBV11-2 with TRBJ2-1, with 11 bases that match TRBD2. CDR3 length: 15 residues. Germline V CDR1 and CDR2: SGHAT, FQNNGV. V was clipped by 5 bases and J by 3 bases; unmatched bases: 3. In DNA, the CDR3 is TGTGCCAGCAGCGCGGGACTAGCGGTCTACAATGAGCAGTTCTTC. Its translation: CASSAGLAVYNEQFF.

This clone was recorded a few times. The chain combines TRBV15 with TRBJ1-1; D unclear. V shed 0 bases and J shed 1 base, with 6 bases lying between them. The CDR3 is 14 residues long. Germline CDR1 is LNHNV and CDR2 is YYDKDF (reference sequence). DNA for the CDR3: TGTGCCACCAGCAGAGACAACAGGAACACTGAAGCTTTCTTT. Protein sequence: CATSRDNRNTEAFF.

The chain combines TRBV30 with TRBJ2-3, with no clear D. Germline CDR1 reads GTSNPN; CDR2 reads SVGIG (reference sequence). CDR3 length equals 13 residues. The V end lost 0 bases, the J end lost 2 bases, and 6 bases lay between the germline ends. Written as DNA, the CDR3 is TGTGCCTGGAGTGTGCGGTTCACAGATACGCAGTATTTT. Its protein is CAWSVRFTDTQYF.

The chain uses TRBV7-3 and TRBJ2-2; D might be TRBD2 (5 bases). This CDR3 comprises 14 residues. Germline CDR1 and CDR2: SGHTA and FQGTGA. V was pared by 3 bases and J by 7 bases, with 12 bases between. The CDR3 DNA follows: TGTGCCAGCAGCTTCCTACTAGGGAGCGGGGAGCTGTTTTTT. Protein: CASSFLLGSGELFF. Complete variable domain (other parts from reference TRBV7-3 and TRBJ2-2): GAGVSQTPSNKVTEKGKYVELRCDPISGHTALYWYRQSLGQGPEFLIYFQGTGAADDSGLPNDRFFAVRPEGSVSTLKIQRTERGDSAVYLCASSFLLGSGELFFGEGSRLTVL.

This clone came up a few times. This sequence joins TRBV29-1 and TRBJ2-7; 9 nucleotides line up with TRBD2. CDR3 size: 13 residues. CDR1 SQVTM and CDR2 ANQGSEA come from the germline V gene. After removal of 5 bases from V and 2 bases from J, the junction contained 4 bases not matched to a gene. CDR3 DNA sequence: TGCAGCGTTTGTCTAGCGGGGACCTACGAGCAGTACTTC. This codes for CSVCLAGTYEQYF.

As concerns this clone: Other DNA sequences in the sample encode the same CDR3. The chain has TRBV11-2 and TRBJ1-5; 9 bases fit TRBD1. Germline V gene lookup returns CDR1 SGHAT and CDR2 FQNNGV. The CDR3 totals 14 residues. The V segment lost 4 bases and the J segment 4 bases; nucleotides outside the gene matches: 2. The CDR3 DNA is TGTGCCAGCAGCTCCGGGACAGGGAATCAGCCCCAGCATTTT. It is translated as CASSSGTGNQPQHF.

This clone has just a few counts. The V gene is TRBV7-3, the J gene TRBJ2-2, with 14 bases matching TRBD2. There are 16 residues in the CDR3. The germline V gene encodes CDR1 SGHTA and CDR2 FQGTGA. V lost 3 bases, J lost 6 bases, and 3 bases stayed unmatched. The CDR3 reads CASSLGLAGAAGELFF. CDR3 bases: TGTGCCAGCAGCTTGGGACTAGCGGGAGCGGCCGGGGAGCTGTTTTTT.